This TCR beta chain emerged from a study of immune cell composition in non-small cell lung cancer (dated by TCRdb to the late 2010s). Concerning the study at large: To assign histologic subtype, which was mostly lung adenocarcinoma or squamous cell carcinoma, H&E was combined with p63, CK5, Napsin A and TTF-1 immunohistochemistry. TCR-beta sequencing (Adaptive Biotechnologies) was performed on roughly 35 paired NSCLC tumour and non-adjacent lung specimens plus 26 tumour-only specimens. Supplementary cohort #1 consisted of approximately eleven lung adenocarcinoma cases with paired tumour/lung TCR-beta sequencing and with TIL populations generated to assess tumour reactivity. Several tumour specimens that had TCR-beta data belonged to rare histological subtypes and were left out of the subtype comparisons.

From the cysteine up to the phenylalanine, the CDR3 has a length of 13 residues. The CDR3 DNA has 39 bases and is translated from base 1. Trimming removed 2 bases from V and 10 bases from J, leaving 17 bases between the germline ends. CDR1 and CDR2 were assigned from the germline V gene (reference sequence) as GTSNPN and SVGIG. This clone showed up just once. This receptor's antigen is unknown. No qualities accompany the bases; no much larger clone lies one base away. A two-step multiplex PCR was used to amplify TCR-beta CDR3 regions from genomic DNA, and Illumina-compatible adaptors were added in the second step. As a commercial immunoSEQ service, TCR-beta immunosequencing was carried out on an Illumina platform. The study's own analysis went as follows. Repertoires were summarised by productive clonality and by Top 10 Clones, defined as the percentage of T-cell templates derived from the ten most frequent sequences. Productive clonality had a range of 0 to 1, where 1 means a monoclonal population. Tumour-associated clones were defined as sequences comprising at least 0.1% of tumour T-cell templates but absent from matched non-adjacent lung, identified via log10 scatter plots. Student's t-tests were used for two-group comparisons, ANOVA was used for stages, and linear regression was used for relationships, with analyses conducted in GraphPad Prism7 and R. The clones in this table, taken by TCRdb from immuneACCESS, are in-frame only. Not every clone is retained; where verified, under half of the shortfall comes from an unresolved V gene, and the cause of the rest is unknown. The V and J calls and clone size were taken over from that table, and D and trimming were inferred from the DNA. This sample has more than 15,000 clones in its table, and 70% to 80% of those were observed once. Of the sample, approximately 10% falls within the top ten clones.

The investigation overall reported the following: The reactivity cohort contained only 10 or so cases, and the tumour-reactive clones were not shown to have sequences in common with the dominant in vivo tumour-associated clones. Nearly half of NSCLC cases had tumour-associated clones >0.5%, with around 74% of squamous carcinomas showing such clones compared with 33% of adenocarcinomas. Across roughly 10 adenocarcinoma cases, TIL tumour reactivity correlated strongly with maximal tumour-associated clone frequency but not with overall clonality. Smoking pack-years did not significantly correlate with tumour TCR-beta clonality.

Non-adjacent lung tissue from the same patient, taken as far from the tumour as possible and at least 3 cm away, was used for the normal lung samples. Genomic DNA was isolated with the QIAamp DNA kit from frozen aliquots of single-cell suspensions that had not been sorted. Tissues arrived within 2 hours after resection and were immediately processed into single-cell suspensions. Tissue was broken up mechanically, digested enzymatically with DNase I, collagenase I and hyaluronidase for under 35 minutes at 37 degrees C, and then filtered and RBC-lysed. The same data also contributed to another study, on CD4 T cells in lung cancer. That second report states: In the study, blood T cells of NSCLC patients were screened for responses to candidate mutation-encoded neoepitopes, and neoantigen-specific CD4+ T-cell clones and TCRs were isolated. Tumor and non-adjacent lung tissue were obtained from four patients undergoing curative-intent resections for stage I-III non-small cell lung cancer. Aged 60 to 69 when blood was donated, the resected patients, most of whom were former smokers, had either lung adenocarcinoma or squamous cell carcinoma. Treatments the patients had received before donating blood included platinum chemotherapy, and some of the patients were given nivolumab or pembrolizumab. Some responses derived from blood might reflect in vitro priming of naive T cells or cross-reactivity instead of memory responses to the cancer. The frequency of neoantigen-specific clonotypes in tumor resections, non-adjacent lung and cultured T-cell products was followed using TCRB deep sequencing. TCRB sequence data were analyzed with the kit provider's software, and tumor enrichment of clonotype templates was tested with Fisher's exact test.

The sequence links TRBV30 to TRBJ1-1, with TRBD1 as a weak D call on 5 bases. This receptor was identified in a human donor with non-small cell lung cancer. Sequencing was done on a sample of non-adjacent lung tissue. The CDR3 region has the sequence CAWSPDPGGGAFF. The sequenced DNA is TGTGCCTGGAGTCCCGACCCCGGTGGGGGAGCTTTCTTT.